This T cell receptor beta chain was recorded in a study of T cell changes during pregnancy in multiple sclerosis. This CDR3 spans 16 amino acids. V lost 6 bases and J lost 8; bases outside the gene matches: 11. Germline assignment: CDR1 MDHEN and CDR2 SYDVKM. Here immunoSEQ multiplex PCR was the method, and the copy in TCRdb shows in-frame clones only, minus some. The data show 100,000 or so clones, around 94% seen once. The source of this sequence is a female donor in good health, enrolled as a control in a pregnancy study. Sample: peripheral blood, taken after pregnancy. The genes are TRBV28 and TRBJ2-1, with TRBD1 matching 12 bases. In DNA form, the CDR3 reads TGTGCCAGCAGCCCATGGGACAGGGGGCCCGAGGATGAGCAGTTCTTC. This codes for CASSPWDRGPEDEQFF.